This T cell receptor beta chain was captured by sequencing in a study of shared clonotypes between healthy human individuals. Whole-study context: The study used three CD4 naive, three CD4 memory, two CD8 naive and one CD8 memory plate per donor.

The CDR3 totals 14 residues. CDR1 SGHRS and CDR2 YFSETQ come from the germline V gene. V was pared by 6 bases and J by 0 bases, with 4 bases of the junction left unmatched. This table comes from immunoSEQ multiplex PCR, and its TCRdb copy is limited to in-frame clones, with some not included. The repertoire holds about 1 million clones, with roughly 75% as singletons. The sequenced sample consisted of memory CD4+ T cells sorted from blood. Noted subset: CD45RA-negative fraction. The receptor was derived from a man aged 18 to 29 in good health. The chain has TRBV5-1 and TRBJ2-7; TRBD1 aligns across 9 bases. CDR3 nucleotide sequence: TGCGCCAGCACGAGGACAGGGGACTCCTACGAGCAGTACTTC. Its protein is CASTRTGDSYEQYF.